Sequencing of this T cell receptor beta chain was carried out in a study of T cell responses to AZD1222 COVID-19 vaccine. Study results and limitations: White British ancestry dominated among donors, who included more females, and clonal diversity was possibly underestimated. Baseline seropositives among AZD1222 recipients totaled only 5 to 7. No day 14 peak samples; only post-peak repertoires were characterized.

About this clone itself: Its antigen is currently unknown.

V dropped 2 bases and J dropped 7 bases, with 17 bases sitting between them. The length of the CDR3 is 15 residues. Germline CDR1 MNHEY, CDR2 SMNVEV (reference sequence). Sequenced by immunoSEQ multiplex PCR; TCRdb stores in-frame clones only, minus some. The data show 140,000 or so clones, with around 94% seen just once and 12% held by the top ten. This TCR derives from an adult who had recovered from COVID-19. Sample: peripheral blood, taken after recovery from COVID-19. The chain links TRBV27 to TRBJ2-5, with D maybe TRBD2 (6 bases). CDR3 residues: CASSLPRPGRGTQYF. DNA for the CDR3: TGTGCCAGCAGTTTACCCCGTCCGGGGCGGGGGACCCAGTACTTC.